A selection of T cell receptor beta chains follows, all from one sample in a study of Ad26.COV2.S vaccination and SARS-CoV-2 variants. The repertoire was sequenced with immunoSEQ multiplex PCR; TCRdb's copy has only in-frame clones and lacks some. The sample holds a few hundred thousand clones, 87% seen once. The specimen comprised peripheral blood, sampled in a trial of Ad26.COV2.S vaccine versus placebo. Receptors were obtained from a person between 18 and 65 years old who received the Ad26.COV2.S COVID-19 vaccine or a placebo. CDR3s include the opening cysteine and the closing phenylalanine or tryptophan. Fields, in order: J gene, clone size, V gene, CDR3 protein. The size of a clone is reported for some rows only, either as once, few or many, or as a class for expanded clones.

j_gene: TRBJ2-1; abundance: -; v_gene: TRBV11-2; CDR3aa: CASSLLAGPAPYEQFF
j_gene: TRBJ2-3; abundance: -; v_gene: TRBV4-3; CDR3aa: CASSQGLDTQYF
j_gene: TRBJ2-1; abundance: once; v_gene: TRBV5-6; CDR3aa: CASSTLGGTSYNEQFF
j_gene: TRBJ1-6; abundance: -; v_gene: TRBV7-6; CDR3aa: CASSSPGRNSPLHF
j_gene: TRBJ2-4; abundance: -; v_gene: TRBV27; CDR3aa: CASSPTGGGAKNIQYF
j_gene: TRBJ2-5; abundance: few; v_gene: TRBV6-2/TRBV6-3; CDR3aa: CASTPVWVRERETQYF
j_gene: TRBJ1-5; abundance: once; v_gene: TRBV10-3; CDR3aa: CAIGGLGQPQHF
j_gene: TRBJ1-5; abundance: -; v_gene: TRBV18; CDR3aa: CASSLDTNQPQHF
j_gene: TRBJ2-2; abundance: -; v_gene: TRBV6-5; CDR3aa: CASIGGGMTGELFF
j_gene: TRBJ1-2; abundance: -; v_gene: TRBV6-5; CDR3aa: CASSHDASNYGYTF
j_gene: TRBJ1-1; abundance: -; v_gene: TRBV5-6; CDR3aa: CASSLAAGRDEAFF
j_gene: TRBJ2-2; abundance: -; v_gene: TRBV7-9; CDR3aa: CASSPGLAGLNTGELFF
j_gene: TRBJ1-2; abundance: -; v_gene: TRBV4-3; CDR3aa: CASSQDSLGGYTF
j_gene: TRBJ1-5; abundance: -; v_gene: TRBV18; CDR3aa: CASTPGGNQPQHF
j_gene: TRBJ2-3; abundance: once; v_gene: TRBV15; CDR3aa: CATSRRTSTDTQYF
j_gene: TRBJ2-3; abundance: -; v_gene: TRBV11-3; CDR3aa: CASSFRGKGDTQYF
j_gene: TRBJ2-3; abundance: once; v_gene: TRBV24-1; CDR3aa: CATSVGDVLGTDTQYF
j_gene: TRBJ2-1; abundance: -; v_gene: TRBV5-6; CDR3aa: CASSLGSREGTLSYNEQFF
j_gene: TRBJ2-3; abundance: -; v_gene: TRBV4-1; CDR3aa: CASSQDPSGAGGTQYF
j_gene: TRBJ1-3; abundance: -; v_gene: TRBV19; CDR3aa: CASSIGFSGNTIYF
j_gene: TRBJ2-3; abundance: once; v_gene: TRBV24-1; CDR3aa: CATSDPGERAQYF
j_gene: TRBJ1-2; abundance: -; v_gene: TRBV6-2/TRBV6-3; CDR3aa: CASSYGGGYYGYTF
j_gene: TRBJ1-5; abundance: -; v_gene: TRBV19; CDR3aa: CASTPDQGSYSNQPQHF
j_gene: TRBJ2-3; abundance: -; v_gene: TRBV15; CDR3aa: CATSGTGGDTQYF
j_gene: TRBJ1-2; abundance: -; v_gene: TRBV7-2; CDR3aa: CASRDGRNYGYTF
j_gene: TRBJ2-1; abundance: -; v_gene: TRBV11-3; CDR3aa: CASSLGVAGGNEQFF
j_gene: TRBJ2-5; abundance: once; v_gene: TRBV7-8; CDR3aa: CASSPRASRGQRETQYF
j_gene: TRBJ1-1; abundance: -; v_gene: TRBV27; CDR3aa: CASSLRFGGLNTEAFF
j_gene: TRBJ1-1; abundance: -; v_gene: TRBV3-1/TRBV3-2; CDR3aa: CASSLADRKNTEAFF
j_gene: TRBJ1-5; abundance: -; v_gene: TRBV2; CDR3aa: CASSEVSLNQPQHF
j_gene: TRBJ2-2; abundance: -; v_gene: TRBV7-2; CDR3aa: CASRLNTGELFF
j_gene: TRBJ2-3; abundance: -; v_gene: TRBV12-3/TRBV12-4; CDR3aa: CASSLSDTQYF
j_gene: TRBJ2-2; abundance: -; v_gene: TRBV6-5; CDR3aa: CASARQGAGELFF
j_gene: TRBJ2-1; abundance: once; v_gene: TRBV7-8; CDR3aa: CASSLDGTGYNEQFF
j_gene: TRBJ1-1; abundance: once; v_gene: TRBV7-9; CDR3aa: CASSSRGSLNTEAFF
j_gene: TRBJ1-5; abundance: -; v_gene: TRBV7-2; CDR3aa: CASSFDNQPQHF
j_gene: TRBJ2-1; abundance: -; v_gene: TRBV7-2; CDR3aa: CASSPGAGNEQFF
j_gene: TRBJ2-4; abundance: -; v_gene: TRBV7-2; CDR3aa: CASSSPGGYIQYF
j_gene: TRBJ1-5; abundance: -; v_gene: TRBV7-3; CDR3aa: CASSIPTGTGGCQPQHF
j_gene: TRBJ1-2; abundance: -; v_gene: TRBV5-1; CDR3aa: CASSLRTGGYGYTF
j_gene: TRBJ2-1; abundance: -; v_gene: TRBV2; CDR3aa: CASNGLAGGYEQFF
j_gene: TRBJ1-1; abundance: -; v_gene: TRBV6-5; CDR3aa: CASRDGRTRTEAFF
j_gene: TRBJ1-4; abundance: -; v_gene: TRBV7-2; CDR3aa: CASSLQAGNEKLFF
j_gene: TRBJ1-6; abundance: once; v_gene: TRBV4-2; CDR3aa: CASSLPPGPRNSPLHF
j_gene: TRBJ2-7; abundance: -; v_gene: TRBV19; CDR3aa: CASNDRGRPYEQYF
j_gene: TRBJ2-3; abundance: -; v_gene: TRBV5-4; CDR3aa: CASSFSGADTDTQYF
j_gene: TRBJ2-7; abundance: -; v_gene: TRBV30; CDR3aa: CAWRGLGDDTFEQYF
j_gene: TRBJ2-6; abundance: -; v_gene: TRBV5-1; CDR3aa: CASSLDREAGANVLTF
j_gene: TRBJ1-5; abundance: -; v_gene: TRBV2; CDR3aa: CASSADSNQPQHF
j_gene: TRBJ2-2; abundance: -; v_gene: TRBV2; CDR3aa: CASKTSAKTGELFF
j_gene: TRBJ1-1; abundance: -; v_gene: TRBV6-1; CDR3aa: CASSEVTGTTEAFF
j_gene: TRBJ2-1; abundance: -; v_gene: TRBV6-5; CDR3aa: CAIRGPGDEQFF
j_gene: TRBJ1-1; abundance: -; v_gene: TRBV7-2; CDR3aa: CASSLALRAEAFF
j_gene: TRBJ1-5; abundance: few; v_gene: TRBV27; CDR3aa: CASSFSDISQPQHF
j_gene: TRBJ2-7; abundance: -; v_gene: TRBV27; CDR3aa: CASRKNGDRGRYEQYF